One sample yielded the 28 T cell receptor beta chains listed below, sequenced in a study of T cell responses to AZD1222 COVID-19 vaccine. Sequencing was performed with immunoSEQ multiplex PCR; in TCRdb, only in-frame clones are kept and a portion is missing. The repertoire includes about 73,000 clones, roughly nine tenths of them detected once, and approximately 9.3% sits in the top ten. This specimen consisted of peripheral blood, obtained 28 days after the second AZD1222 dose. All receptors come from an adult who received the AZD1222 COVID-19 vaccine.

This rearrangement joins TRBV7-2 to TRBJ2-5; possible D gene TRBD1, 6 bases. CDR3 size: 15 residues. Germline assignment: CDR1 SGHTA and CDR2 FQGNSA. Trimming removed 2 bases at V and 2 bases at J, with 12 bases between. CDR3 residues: CASSLRGFGQETQYF. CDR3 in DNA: TGTGCCAGCAGCTTAAGGGGGTTCGGTCAAGAGACCCAGTACTTC.

The CDR3: CASSPQAGTGELFF. The CDR3 DNA sequence: TGTGCCAGCAGCCCCCAAGCCGGCACCGGGGAGCTGTTTTTT. The chain uses TRBV7-3 and TRBJ2-2, with D unclear. Germline assignment: CDR1 SGHTA and CDR2 FQGTGA. The CDR3 consists of 14 residues. Trimming stripped 5 bases from V and 4 bases from J, with 11 bases between.

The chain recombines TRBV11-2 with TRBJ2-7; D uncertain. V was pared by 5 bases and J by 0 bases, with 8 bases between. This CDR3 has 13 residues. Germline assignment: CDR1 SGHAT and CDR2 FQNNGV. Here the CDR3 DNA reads TGTGCCAGCAGCCGACAAATCTCCTACGAGCAGTACTTC. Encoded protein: CASSRQISYEQYF.

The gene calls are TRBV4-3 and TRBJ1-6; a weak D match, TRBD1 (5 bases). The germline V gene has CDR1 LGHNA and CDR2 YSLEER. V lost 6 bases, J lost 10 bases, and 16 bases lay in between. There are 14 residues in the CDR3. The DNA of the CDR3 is TGCGCCAGCAGTCCTCGGGGCCCTGGCTCACCCCTCCACTTT. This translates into CASSPRGPGSPLHF.

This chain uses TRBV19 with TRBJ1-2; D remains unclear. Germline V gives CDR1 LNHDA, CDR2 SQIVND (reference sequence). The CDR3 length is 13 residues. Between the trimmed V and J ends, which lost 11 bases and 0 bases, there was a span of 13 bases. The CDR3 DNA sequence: TGTGCCCGTCCGAAGACACCTAACTATGGCTACACCTTC. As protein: CARPKTPNYGYTF.

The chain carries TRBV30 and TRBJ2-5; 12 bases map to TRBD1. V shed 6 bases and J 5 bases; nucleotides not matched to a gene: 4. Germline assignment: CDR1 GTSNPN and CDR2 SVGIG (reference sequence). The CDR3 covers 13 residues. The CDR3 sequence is CACPGQGAETQYF. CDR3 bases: TGTGCCTGCCCGGGACAGGGGGCTGAGACCCAGTACTTC.

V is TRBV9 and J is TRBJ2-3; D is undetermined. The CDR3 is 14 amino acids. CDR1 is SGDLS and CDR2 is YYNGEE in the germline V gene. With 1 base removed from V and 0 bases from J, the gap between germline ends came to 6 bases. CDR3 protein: CASSVLWSTDTQYF. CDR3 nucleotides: TGTGCCAGCAGCGTACTCTGGAGCACAGATACGCAGTATTTT.

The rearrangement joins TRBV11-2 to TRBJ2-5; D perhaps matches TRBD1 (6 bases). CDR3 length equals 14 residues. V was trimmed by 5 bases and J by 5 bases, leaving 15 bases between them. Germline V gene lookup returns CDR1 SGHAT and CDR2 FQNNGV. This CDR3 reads CASSQIRGGETQYF. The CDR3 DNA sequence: TGTGCCAGCAGCCAGATCAGGGGTGGGGAGACCCAGTACTTC.

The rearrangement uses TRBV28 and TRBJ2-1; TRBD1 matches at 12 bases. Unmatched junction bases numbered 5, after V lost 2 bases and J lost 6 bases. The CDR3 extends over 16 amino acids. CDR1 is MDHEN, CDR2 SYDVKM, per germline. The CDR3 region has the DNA TGTGCCAGCAGTTTACCGGGACAGGGGGCGGTCAATGAGCAGTTCTTC. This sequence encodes CASSLPGQGAVNEQFF.

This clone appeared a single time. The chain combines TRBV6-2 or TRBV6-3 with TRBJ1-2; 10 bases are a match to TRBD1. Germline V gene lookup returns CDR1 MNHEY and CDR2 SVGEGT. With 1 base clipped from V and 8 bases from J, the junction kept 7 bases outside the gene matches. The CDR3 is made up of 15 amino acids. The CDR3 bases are TGTGCCAGCAGTTACTTTCGACAGGGGGCTACGGGCTACACCTTC. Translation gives CASSYFRQGATGYTF.

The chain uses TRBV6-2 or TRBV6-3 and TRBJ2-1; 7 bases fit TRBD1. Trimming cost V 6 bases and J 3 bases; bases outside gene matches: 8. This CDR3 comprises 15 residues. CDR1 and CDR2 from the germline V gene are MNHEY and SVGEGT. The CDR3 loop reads CASSPRDSHYNEQFF. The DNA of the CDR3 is TGTGCCAGCAGCCCCCGGGACAGCCACTACAATGAGCAGTTCTTC.

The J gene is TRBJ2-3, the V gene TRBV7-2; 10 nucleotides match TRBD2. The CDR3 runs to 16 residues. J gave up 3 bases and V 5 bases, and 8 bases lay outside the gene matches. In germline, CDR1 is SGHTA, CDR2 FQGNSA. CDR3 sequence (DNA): TGTGCCAGCAGCCGGCGGCTAGCGGGAGAGACAGATACGCAGTATTTT. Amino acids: CASSRRLAGETDTQYF.

This CDR3 reads CAISEGGAGTQYF. The CDR3 DNA is TGTGCCATCAGTGAAGGGGGGGCTGGGACCCAGTACTTC. The genes are TRBV10-3 and TRBJ2-5; weak D call: TRBD2 (7 bases). The CDR3 is made up of 13 amino acids. V was clipped by 3 bases and J by 7 bases, with 12 bases between them. Germline CDR1 and CDR2: ENHRY and SYGVKD.

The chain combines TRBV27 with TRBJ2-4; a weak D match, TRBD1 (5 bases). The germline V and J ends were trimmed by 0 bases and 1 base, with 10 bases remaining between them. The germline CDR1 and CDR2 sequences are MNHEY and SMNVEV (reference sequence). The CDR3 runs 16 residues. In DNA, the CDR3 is TGTGCCAGCAGTTTATCGGCAGGGTGGGCCAAAAACATTCAGTACTTC. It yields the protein CASSLSAGWAKNIQYF.

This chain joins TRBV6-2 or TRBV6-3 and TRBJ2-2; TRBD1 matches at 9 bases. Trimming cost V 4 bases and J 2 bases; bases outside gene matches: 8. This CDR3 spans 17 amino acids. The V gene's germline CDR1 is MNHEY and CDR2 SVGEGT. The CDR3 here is CASSWRDRGSNTGELFF. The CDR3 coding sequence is TGTGCCAGCAGTTGGCGAGACAGGGGGTCAAACACCGGGGAGCTGTTTTTT.

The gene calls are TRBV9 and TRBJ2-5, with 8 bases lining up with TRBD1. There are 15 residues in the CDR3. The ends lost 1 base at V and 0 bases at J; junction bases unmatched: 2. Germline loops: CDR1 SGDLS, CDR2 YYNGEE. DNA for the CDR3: TGTGCCAGCAGCGTAAGGACAGGGCACCAAGAGACCCAGTACTTC. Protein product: CASSVRTGHQETQYF.

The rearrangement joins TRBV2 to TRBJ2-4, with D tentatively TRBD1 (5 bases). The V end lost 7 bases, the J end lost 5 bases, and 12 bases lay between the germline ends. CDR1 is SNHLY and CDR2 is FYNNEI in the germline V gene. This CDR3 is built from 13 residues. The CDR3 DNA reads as TGTGCCAGCACGGGCAGGGCCCAAAACATTCAGTACTTC. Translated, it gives CASTGRAQNIQYF. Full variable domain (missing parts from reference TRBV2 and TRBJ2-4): EPEVTQTPSHQVTQMGQEVILRCVPISNHLYFYWYRQILGQKVEFLVSFYNNEISEKSEIFDDQFSVERPDGSNFTLKIRSTKLEDSAMYFCASTGRAQNIQYFGAGTRLSVL.

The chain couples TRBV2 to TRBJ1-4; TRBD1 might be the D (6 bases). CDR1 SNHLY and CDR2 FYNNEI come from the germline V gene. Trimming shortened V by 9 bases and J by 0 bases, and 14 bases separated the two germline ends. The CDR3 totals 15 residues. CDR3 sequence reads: CASRTALATNEKLFF. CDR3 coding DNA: TGTGCCAGTAGGACAGCCCTTGCAACTAATGAAAAACTGTTTTTT.

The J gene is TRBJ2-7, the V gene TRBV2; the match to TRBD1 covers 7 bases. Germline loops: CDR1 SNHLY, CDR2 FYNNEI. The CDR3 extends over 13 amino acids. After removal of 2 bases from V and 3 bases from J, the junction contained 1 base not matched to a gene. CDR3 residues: CASSESGGYEQYF. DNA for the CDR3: TGTGCCAGCAGTGAATCAGGGGGCTACGAGCAGTACTTC.

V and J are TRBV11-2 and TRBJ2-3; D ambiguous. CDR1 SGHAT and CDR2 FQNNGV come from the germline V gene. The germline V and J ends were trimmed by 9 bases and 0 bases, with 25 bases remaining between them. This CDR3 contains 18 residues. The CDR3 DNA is TGTGCCAGTTGGCCCCCCCCTTCCCGACAAACTAGCACAGATACGCAGTATTTT. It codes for CASWPPPSRQTSTDTQYF.

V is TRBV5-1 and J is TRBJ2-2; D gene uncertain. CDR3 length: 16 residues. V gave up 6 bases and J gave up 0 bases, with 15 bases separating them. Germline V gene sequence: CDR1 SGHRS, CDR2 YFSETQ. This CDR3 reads CASTEGSHSNTGELFF. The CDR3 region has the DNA TGCGCCAGCACCGAAGGCAGCCACTCGAACACCGGGGAGCTGTTTTTT. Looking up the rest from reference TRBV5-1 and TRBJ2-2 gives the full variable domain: KAGVTQTPRYLIKTRGQQVTLSCSPISGHRSVSWYQQTPGQGLQFLFEYFSETQRNKGNFPGRFSGRQFSNSRSEMNVSTLELGDSALYLCASTEGSHSNTGELFFGEGSRLTVL.

CDR3 sequence: CATSEHRTGTTFNEQFF. Here the CDR3 DNA reads TGTGCCACCAGTGAACATAGAACCGGGACTACCTTCAATGAGCAGTTCTTC. The chain carries TRBV24-1 and TRBJ2-1; 7 bases line up with TRBD2. After removal of 4 bases from V and 6 bases from J, the junction contained 14 bases not matched to a gene. CDR1 KGHDR and CDR2 SFDVKD come from the germline V gene. This CDR3 is 17 amino acids long.

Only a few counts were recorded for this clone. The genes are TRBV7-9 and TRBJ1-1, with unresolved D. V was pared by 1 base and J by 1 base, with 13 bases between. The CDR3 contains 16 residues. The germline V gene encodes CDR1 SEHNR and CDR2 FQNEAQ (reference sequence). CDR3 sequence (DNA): TGTGCCAGCAGCTTAGGGGAGGCCAGCGCGAACACTGAAGCTTTCTTT. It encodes CASSLGEASANTEAFF.

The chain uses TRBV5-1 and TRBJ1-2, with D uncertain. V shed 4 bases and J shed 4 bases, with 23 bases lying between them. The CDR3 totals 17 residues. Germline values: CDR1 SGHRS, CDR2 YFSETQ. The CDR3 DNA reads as TGCGCCAGCAGCCTCTCTACACTCCTGCTACCCCTCTATGGCTACACCTTC. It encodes CASSLSTLLLPLYGYTF.

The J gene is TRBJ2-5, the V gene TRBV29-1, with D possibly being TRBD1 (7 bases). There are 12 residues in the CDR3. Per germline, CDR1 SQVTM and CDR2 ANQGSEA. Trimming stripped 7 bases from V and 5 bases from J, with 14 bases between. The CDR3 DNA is TGCAGCGCTCGGAGGGGGCCGGAGACCCAGTACTTC. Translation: CSARRGPETQYF.

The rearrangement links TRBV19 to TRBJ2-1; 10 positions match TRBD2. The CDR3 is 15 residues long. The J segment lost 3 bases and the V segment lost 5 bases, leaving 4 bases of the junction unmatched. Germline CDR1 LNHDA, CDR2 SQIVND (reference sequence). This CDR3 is CASSLSGGFYNEQFF. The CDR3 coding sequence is TGTGCCAGTAGTCTTAGCGGGGGGTTCTACAATGAGCAGTTCTTC.

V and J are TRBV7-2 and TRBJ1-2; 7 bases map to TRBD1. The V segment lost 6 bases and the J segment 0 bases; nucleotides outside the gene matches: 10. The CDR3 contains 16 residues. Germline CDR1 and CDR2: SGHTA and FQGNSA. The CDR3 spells CASSYPRDRANYGYTF. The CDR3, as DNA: TGTGCCAGCAGTTACCCCCGGGACAGAGCTAACTATGGCTACACCTTC.

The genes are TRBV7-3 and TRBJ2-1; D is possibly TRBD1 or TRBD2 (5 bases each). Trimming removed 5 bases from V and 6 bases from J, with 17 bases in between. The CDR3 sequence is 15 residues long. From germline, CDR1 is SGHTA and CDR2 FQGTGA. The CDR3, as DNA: TGTGCCAGCAGCCCGACATCCGGGACCACCAATGAGCAGTTCTTC. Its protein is CASSPTSGTTNEQFF.